Listed below are T cell receptor beta chains from one sample, sequenced in a study of identifying expanded T cells in peripheral blood. Generated by immunoSEQ multiplex PCR, the TCRdb table keeps only in-frame clones and is missing some. The table shows about 85,000 clones, with around 90% occurring only once. Sequencing was carried out using blood. The origin of the receptors is a person aged 18 to 75 in good health. The CDR3 runs from the conserved cysteine through the conserved F or W. A D gene is named only where the DNA matches it firmly. Only some rows state a clone size, as once, few, many or a class for expanded clones.

CDR3 length	clone size	D gene	J gene	V gene	CDR3 DNA	CDR3 protein
15	once	TRBD1	TRBJ1-2	TRBV19	TGTGCCACCTCATGGGGGGACAGGGCTGACTATGGCTACACCTTC	CATSWGDRADYGYTF
12	NA	NA	TRBJ1-2	TRBV4-1	TGCGCCAGCAGCCAAGAAACCGGGGGCTACACCTTC	CASSQETGGYTF
16	NA	NA	TRBJ1-2	TRBV6-5	TGTGCCAGCAGTTACTCAGGCAGACCAACTAACTATGGCTACACCTTC	CASSYSGRPTNYGYTF
13	NA	NA	TRBJ1-5	TRBV7-2	TGTGCCAGCAGCTTAGTTGGGGGTCAGCCCCAGCATTTT	CASSLVGGQPQHF
12	NA	NA	TRBJ1-5	TRBV7-8	TGTGCCAGCAGCTACCGCGGTCAGCCCCAGCATTTT	CASSYRGQPQHF
15	NA	NA	TRBJ2-5	TRBV9	TGTGCCAGCAGCCCTGGACTTACTTCCAGGAAGACCCAGTACTTC	CASSPGLTSRKTQYF
15	NA	NA	TRBJ1-6	TRBV6-5	TGTGCCAGCAGTTACTCTTTCCCCCGGAATTCACCCCTCCACTTT	CASSYSFPRNSPLHF
13	NA	NA	TRBJ2-7	TRBV27	TGTGCCAGCAGACCTACCGGACAGTTCGAGCAGTACTTC	CASRPTGQFEQYF
17	NA	NA	TRBJ2-2	TRBV14	TGTGCCAGCAGCCAAGTGCAACAGGTCCTTCACACCGGGGAGCTGTTTTTT	CASSQVQQVLHTGELFF
15	NA	NA	TRBJ2-1	TRBV6-5	TGTGCCAGCAGGCAGGGGGGGAGACCGACCAATGAGCAGTTCTTC	CASRQGGRPTNEQFF
15	NA	NA	TRBJ2-1	TRBV7-9	TGTGCCAGCAGCGCAAGGGCCCCCGGCTACAATGAGCAGTTCTTC	CASSARAPGYNEQFF
14	once	NA	TRBJ2-7	TRBV9	TGTGCCAGCAGCGTAGAACTCGGGGGCAACGAGCAGTACTTC	CASSVELGGNEQYF
13	NA	NA	TRBJ1-2	TRBV28	TGTGCCAGCTCTTCCCGTGCCTACTATGGCTACACCTTC	CASSSRAYYGYTF
14	NA	NA	TRBJ2-5	TRBV5-4	TGTGCCAGCAGCGCCTGGGACGGCGAAGAGACCCAGTACTTC	CASSAWDGEETQYF
14	NA	TRBD1	TRBJ1-2	TRBV4-3	TGCGCCAGCAGCCAAGAGACAGGGGCGCGAGGCTACACCTTC	CASSQETGARGYTF
17	NA	TRBD1	TRBJ1-1	TRBV6-1	TGTGCCAGCAGTGCCCCCCGGACAGGGCCTTTTAGCACTGAAGCTTTCTTT	CASSAPRTGPFSTEAFF
13	NA	NA	TRBJ1-2	TRBV4-2	TGTGCCAGCAGCCGAGAGATTAACTATGGCTACACCTTC	CASSREINYGYTF
15	NA	NA	TRBJ2-5	TRBV6-6	TGTGCCAGCAGTTACTCGAGAGGGGGTCTAGAGACCCAGTACTTC	CASSYSRGGLETQYF
14	NA	NA	TRBJ2-3	TRBV5-6	TGTGCCAGCAGCCCGGGGACCGCATCAATAACGCAGTATTTT	CASSPGTASITQYF
13	NA	TRBD2	TRBJ2-3	TRBV2	TGTGCCACCGCCGGGGGGGAACCGGGTACGCAGTATTTT	CATAGGEPGTQYF
13	NA	NA	TRBJ2-7	TRBV9	TGTGCCAGCAGCGTAGTTCCCGGTGACGAGCAGTACTTC	CASSVVPGDEQYF
19	NA	TRBD1	TRBJ2-7	TRBV7-2	TGTGCCAGCAGCTCGCCAGAGGGGGGGAGGGGACAGGGCCGATACGAGCAGTACTTC	CASSSPEGGRGQGRYEQYF
13	NA	TRBD1	TRBJ2-1	TRBV5-8	TGTGCCAGCAGCAAACTCACAGGGGACGAGCAGTTCTTC	CASSKLTGDEQFF
18	NA	TRBD2	TRBJ2-3	TRBV5-1	TGCGCCAGCAGCTTGGAGGCTAGCGGGGGGCTACGCACAGATACGCAGTATTTT	CASSLEASGGLRTDTQYF
16	NA	TRBD2	TRBJ2-1	TRBV9	TGTGCCAGCAGCGGCGCTAGCGGGGGGGCCTTCGGTGAGCAGTTCTTC	CASSGASGGAFGEQFF
15	NA	NA	TRBJ1-5	TRBV7-8	TGTGCCAGCAGCTTAGCTTGGGGAGGCGATCAGCCCCAGCATTTT	CASSLAWGGDQPQHF
13	NA	TRBD1	TRBJ1-2	TRBV5-6	TGTGCCAGCAGCCCGGGACAGGGATATGGCTACACCTTC	CASSPGQGYGYTF
14	NA	TRBD1	TRBJ2-5	TRBV5-4	TGTGCCAGCAGCGGGACAGGGGGCGGGGAGACCCAGTACTTC	CASSGTGGGETQYF
15	NA	TRBD1	TRBJ2-1	TRBV5-1	TGCGCCAGCAGCTTGATGGACAGGGGTTACAATGAGCAGTTCTTC	CASSLMDRGYNEQFF
13	NA	NA	TRBJ1-5	TRBV25-1	TGTGCCAGCAGGGGTTCGGGCAATCAGCCCCAGCATTTT	CASRGSGNQPQHF
11	once	NA	TRBJ2-7	TRBV20-1	TGCAGTGCTCCGTTGGGGTACGAGCAGTACTTC	CSAPLGYEQYF
15	NA	NA	TRBJ1-2	TRBV30	TGTGCCTGCTCTCTCAACAGGGCCTTCGGCTATGGCTACACCTTC	CACSLNRAFGYGYTF
13	NA	NA	TRBJ2-7	TRBV2	TGTGCCAGCAACCTGCGGCTAGCCTACGAGCAGTACTTC	CASNLRLAYEQYF
14	NA	TRBD1	TRBJ1-1	TRBV18	TGTGCCAGCTCAATCGGACAGGGATACACTGAAGCTTTCTTT	CASSIGQGYTEAFF
13	NA	NA	TRBJ1-2	TRBV6-5	TGTGCCAGCAGCCCGGACAGAAACTATGGCTACACCTTC	CASSPDRNYGYTF
16	NA	TRBD1	TRBJ2-2	TRBV9	TGTGCCAGCAGCGTAGTAACAGGGGGCGACACCGGGGAGCTGTTTTTT	CASSVVTGGDTGELFF
14	few	TRBD2	TRBJ2-1	TRBV28	TGTGCCAGCAGCCGCGGGGGAGTATACAATGAGCAGTTCTTC	CASSRGGVYNEQFF
13	NA	NA	TRBJ1-2	TRBV7-9	TGTGCCAGCAGCACCAACACCGCCTATGGCTACACCTTC	CASSTNTAYGYTF
12	few	NA	TRBJ1-5	TRBV7-9	TGTGCCAGCAGCCGACAGGATCAGCCCCAGCATTTT	CASSRQDQPQHF
13	NA	NA	TRBJ1-1	TRBV6-6	TGTGCCAGCAGCCTCCTCGAGAACACTGAAGCTTTCTTT	CASSLLENTEAFF
13	NA	NA	TRBJ1-2	TRBV29-1	TGCAGCGTTGCCAAGGGTGGTTCCTATGGCTACACCTTC	CSVAKGGSYGYTF
13	NA	NA	TRBJ1-1	TRBV6-6	TGTGCCAGCATCCACAGGAGGGGGACTGAAGCTTTCTTT	CASIHRRGTEAFF
13	once	TRBD2	TRBJ2-5	TRBV7-6	TGTGCCAGCAGCTTAGCGCGGGGGGAGACCCAGTACTTC	CASSLARGETQYF
15	NA	NA	TRBJ1-4	TRBV5-6	TGTGCCAGCAGCTTTATGACAGCTTCTAATGAAAAACTGTTTTTT	CASSFMTASNEKLFF
15	NA	TRBD1	TRBJ2-6	TRBV2	TGTGCCAGCAGCGGACAGGGGACTGGGGCCAACGTCCTGACTTTC	CASSGQGTGANVLTF
17	NA	TRBD1	TRBJ1-3	TRBV7-2	TGTGCCAGCAGCCCCCAGGGACAGGGGGCATCTGGAAACACCATATATTTT	CASSPQGQGASGNTIYF
16	NA	NA	TRBJ2-3	TRBV7-8	TGTGCCAGCAGCTCCGGGTCGATTACAAGCACAGATACGCAGTATTTT	CASSSGSITSTDTQYF
14	NA	NA	TRBJ1-2	TRBV18	TGTGCCAGCTCACCAGGCGAGGGCAACTATGGCTACACCTTC	CASSPGEGNYGYTF
14	NA	NA	TRBJ1-1	TRBV10-3	TGTGCCATCAGTGAGTCTTCGCTAAACACTGAAGCTTTCTTT	CAISESSLNTEAFF
13	NA	NA	TRBJ2-5	TRBV11-2	TGTGCCAGCAGCTTACTCGGTCCAGAGACCCAGTACTTC	CASSLLGPETQYF
15	NA	NA	TRBJ2-2	TRBV6-5	TGTGCCAGCAGTTACCTGGACAGCGCAAGCGGGGAGCTGTTTTTT	CASSYLDSASGELFF
17	once	NA	TRBJ2-1	TRBV9	TGTGCCAGCAGCATCCTACCATCCGGGGGCCTTAACAATGAGCAGTTCTTC	CASSILPSGGLNNEQFF